This passage covers 27 T cell receptor beta chains from one sample sequenced in a study of cytomegalovirus exposure and HLA in healthy donors. Both 60 Vbeta primers and 13 Jbeta primers went into the PCR. Produced via immunoSEQ multiplex PCR; TCRdb's table is partial and in-frame only. The repertoire includes 90,000 to 120,000 clones, approximately 82% of them detected once, and 0.9% to 1.5% sits in the top ten. The sample consisted of PBMCs. These receptors all come from a woman aged 18-29 years in good health and CMV-seronegative.

The rearrangement joins TRBV27 to TRBJ2-6; D gene uncertain. The V gene lost 3 bases and the J gene lost 3 bases, with 3 bases spanning the gap. The V gene's germline CDR1 is MNHEY and CDR2 SMNVEV (reference sequence). The CDR3 totals 13 residues. The CDR3 loop reads CASSFSGANVLTF. DNA of the CDR3: TGTGCCAGCAGTTTTAGTGGGGCCAACGTCCTGACTTTC.

The chain combines TRBV5-6 with TRBJ2-3; 8 nucleotides align to TRBD2. The CDR3 is made up of 14 amino acids. Germline CDR1 is SGHDT and CDR2 is YYEEEE. V lost 1 base, J lost 5 bases, and 3 bases stayed unmatched. The chain's CDR3 is CASSLLTSVDTQYF. The CDR3 nucleotides are TGTGCCAGCAGCTTGCTGACTAGCGTAGATACGCAGTATTTT.

To note about this clone: Other DNA sequences in this sample translate to the same CDR3. The V and J genes are TRBV25-1 and TRBJ1-2, with a tentative D call TRBD1 (6 bases). The V end lost 4 bases, the J end lost 6 bases, and 18 bases lay between the germline ends. This CDR3 has 15 amino acids. CDR1 is MGHDK and CDR2 is SYGVNS in the germline V gene. The CDR3 is CASSVIGGARDGYTF. The CDR3 coding sequence is TGTGCCAGCAGTGTAATTGGGGGGGCTAGGGATGGCTACACCTTC.

V gene TRBV9 combines with J gene TRBJ2-2; no clear D gene. This CDR3 has 13 amino acids. Trimming shortened V by 2 bases and J by 6 bases, and 8 bases separated the two germline ends. The V gene's germline CDR1 is SGDLS and CDR2 YYNGEE. The chain's CDR3 is CASSVSLPGELFF. CDR3 sequence (DNA): TGTGCCAGCAGCGTCTCCCTCCCCGGGGAGCTGTTTTTT.

This chain uses TRBV29-1 with TRBJ1-1; the D gene is possibly TRBD1 (5 bases). This CDR3 comprises 12 residues. V was clipped by 6 bases and J by 11 bases, with 19 bases between them. The V gene's germline CDR1 is SQVTM and CDR2 ANQGSEA. CDR3 loop: CSVPLGGLPAFF. As DNA, the CDR3 is TGCAGCGTCCCTCTTGGGGGGTTGCCGGCTTTCTTT.

The table lists this clone with a count of one. This chain links TRBV7-8 with TRBJ2-1; 10 nucleotides align to TRBD2. The V gene's germline CDR1 is SGHVS and CDR2 FQNEAQ. The CDR3 loop spans 16 amino acids. The V and J ends lost 5 bases and 2 bases, in that order; junction bases with no gene match: 6. The CDR3 spells CASSPSGRAAYNEQFF. The CDR3 DNA is TGTGCCAGCAGCCCGAGCGGGAGGGCCGCCTACAATGAGCAGTTCTTC.

V usage is TRBV28 and J usage is TRBJ2-6, with 7 bases identical to TRBD1. The CDR3 sequence is 16 residues long. V lost 6 bases and J lost 4; bases outside the gene matches: 9. Germline CDR1 reads MDHEN; CDR2 reads SYDVKM. In DNA form, the CDR3 reads TGTGCCAGCAGCTCCGAAGACAGGGCCGGGGCCAACGTCCTGACTTTC. This encodes CASSSEDRAGANVLTF.

V and J are TRBV2 and TRBJ1-1; D unresolved. V shed 4 bases and J shed 8 bases, with 14 bases lying between them. The V gene's germline CDR1 is SNHLY and CDR2 FYNNEI. There are 13 residues in the CDR3. The CDR3 spells CASSGPAAPEAFF. The CDR3, as DNA: TGTGCCAGCAGTGGCCCGGCGGCCCCGGAAGCTTTCTTT.

This chain links TRBV11-3 with TRBJ1-2; D might be TRBD1 (5 bases). The CDR3 extends over 16 amino acids. Germline lookup yields CDR1 SGHNT and CDR2 YENEEA. Trimming stripped 5 bases from V and 1 base from J, with 17 bases between. DNA for the CDR3: TGTGCCAGCAGCGCGCCGGACAAATGGAATAACTATGGCTACACCTTC. It encodes CASSAPDKWNNYGYTF.

The chain recombines TRBV6-5 with TRBJ1-5; no firm D call. Germline CDR1 and CDR2: MNHEY and SVGAGI. This CDR3 comprises 14 residues. V dropped 1 base and J dropped 7 bases, with 11 bases sitting between them. The CDR3 bases are TGTGCCAGCAGTTACTTGGGAGTTGAGCAGCCCCAGCATTTT. Its translation: CASSYLGVEQPQHF.

This chain joins TRBV28 and TRBJ2-7, with TRBD1 matching 12 bases. The V gene end was trimmed by 5 bases and the J gene end by 6 bases; junction bases not matched to a gene: 8. Per the germline V gene, CDR1 is MDHEN and CDR2 is SYDVKM. The CDR3 spans 15 residues. CDR3 nucleotide sequence: TGTGCCAGCAGTCCAACCGGGACAGGGGGCACCGAGCAGTACTTC. Its protein product is CASSPTGTGGTEQYF.

This chain links TRBV7-6 with TRBJ2-7; perhaps TRBD1 as D (5 bases). Trimming took off 6 bases at V and 7 bases at J, with 13 bases between the two ends. The CDR3 spans 12 residues. Germline V CDR1 and CDR2: SGHVS, FNYEAQ. DNA of the CDR3: TGTGCCAGCAGTTTAAGGGGCACTGAGCAGTACTTC. Translating it yields CASSLRGTEQYF. Variable domain in full (rest from reference TRBV7-6 and TRBJ2-7): GAGVSQSPRYKVTKRGQDVALRCDPISGHVSLYWYRQALGQGPEFLTYFNYEAQQDKSGLPNDRFSAERPEGSISTLTIQRTEQRDSAMYRCASSLRGTEQYFGPGTRLTVT.

This chain connects TRBV29-1 to TRBJ1-1; 7 nucleotides line up with TRBD1. Per germline, CDR1 SQVTM and CDR2 ANQGSEA. This CDR3 has 12 amino acids. V dropped 6 bases and J dropped 6; count of bases not matched to a gene: 7. CDR3 coding DNA: TGCAGCGTGACAGGGCATGGGCCTGAAGCTTTCTTT. Amino acids: CSVTGHGPEAFF.

The CDR3 DNA reads as TGTGCCAGCATCGATCGTGGCGGAACGGAGACCCAGTACTTC. Translating it yields CASIDRGGTETQYF. The rearrangement links TRBV28 to TRBJ2-5, with D unclear. V lost 7 bases, J lost 5 bases, and 17 bases lay in between. The germline gives CDR1 MDHEN, CDR2 SYDVKM. The CDR3 loop spans 14 amino acids.

The rearrangement uses TRBV7-6 and TRBJ2-7; TRBD2 matches 15 bases. Germline V lookup: CDR1 SGHVS, CDR2 FNYEAQ. The CDR3 covers 15 residues. The trim removed 4 bases at V and 5 bases at J, leaving 3 bases unmatched. In nucleotides, the CDR3 is TGTGCCAGCAGCTGGACTAGCGGGAGGGCCAACGAGCAGTACTTC. Translating gives CASSWTSGRANEQYF.

The chain links TRBV7-9 to TRBJ2-7; tentatively, D is TRBD1 (5 bases). CDR3 length equals 14 residues. Deletions cut 1 base from V and 3 bases from J, with 10 bases between. Per germline, CDR1 SEHNR and CDR2 FQNEAQ (reference sequence). This CDR3 reads CASSLVGQGYEQYF. CDR3 in DNA: TGTGCCAGCAGCTTAGTTGGCCAGGGCTACGAGCAGTACTTC.

The chain employs TRBV11-2 and TRBJ2-2; TRBD1 aligns across 8 bases. The CDR3 is 15 residues long. Germline lookup yields CDR1 SGHAT and CDR2 FQNNGV. The junction had 6 bases not matched to a gene; V was cut back by 5 bases and J by 4 bases. CDR3 in amino acids: CASSPETGVTGELFF. The CDR3 DNA follows: TGTGCCAGCAGCCCCGAGACAGGGGTCACCGGGGAGCTGTTTTTT.

The V gene is TRBV28, the J gene TRBJ2-3; D uncertain. CDR3 length equals 15 residues. Between the trimmed V and J ends, which lost 3 bases and 0 bases, there was a span of 10 bases. Germline values: CDR1 MDHEN, CDR2 SYDVKM. CDR3 sequence: CASSFRPTSTDTQYF. The CDR3 DNA reads TGTGCCAGCAGTTTTCGTCCGACTAGCACAGATACGCAGTATTTT.

As to this clone: Different DNA sequences within this sample yield the same CDR3. This sequence joins TRBV2 and TRBJ2-7, with D possibly being TRBD1 (5 bases). CDR1 is SNHLY, CDR2 FYNNEI, per germline. The CDR3 is 14 residues long. V lost 2 bases and J lost 0, with 8 bases in between. CDR3: CASSEQGSSYEQYF. CDR3 DNA: TGTGCCAGCAGTGAACAGGGTAGCTCCTACGAGCAGTACTTC.

The V gene is TRBV7-2, the J gene TRBJ2-6, with D tentatively TRBD2 (5 bases). V shed 5 bases and J shed 4 bases, with 15 bases lying between them. This CDR3 is built from 16 residues. Germline V gene sequence: CDR1 SGHTA, CDR2 FQGNSA. CDR3 region: CASSPARASGANVLTF. Written as DNA, the CDR3 is TGTGCCAGCAGCCCAGCGCGGGCCTCCGGGGCCAACGTCCTGACTTTC. Looking up the rest from reference TRBV7-2 and TRBJ2-6 gives the full variable domain: GAGVSQSPSNKVTEKGKDVELRCDPISGHTALYWYRQSLGQGLEFLIYFQGNSAPDKSGLPSDRFSAERTGGSVSTLTIQRTQQEDSAVYLCASSPARASGANVLTFGAGSRLTVL.

This chain uses TRBV19 with TRBJ1-5; the match to TRBD1 covers 8 bases. This CDR3 contains 16 residues. The V gene's germline CDR1 is LNHDA and CDR2 SQIVND (reference sequence). V gave up 5 bases and J gave up 1 base; unmatched junction bases: 7. The CDR3 DNA reads as TGTGCCAGTAGTGCCGGACAGGGACGGAGCAATCAGCCCCAGCATTTT. Protein: CASSAGQGRSNQPQHF.

The J gene is TRBJ1-3, the V gene TRBV5-1; possibly TRBD1 for D (5 bases). CDR3 length: 15 amino acids. Germline loops: CDR1 SGHRS, CDR2 YFSETQ. Between the trimmed V and J ends, which lost 1 base and 4 bases, there was a span of 12 bases. The CDR3 nucleotides read TGCGCCAGCAGCTTGTGGGGCGGCCGGGGAAACACCATATATTTT. Encoded protein: CASSLWGGRGNTIYF.

This chain joins TRBV29-1 and TRBJ2-7, with D uncertain. Trimming took 4 bases from V and 0 from J, leaving 10 bases between them. Germline V gives CDR1 SQVTM, CDR2 ANQGSEA. This CDR3 has 13 amino acids. The CDR3: CSVVGGSSYEQYF. As DNA, the CDR3 is TGCAGCGTTGTCGGCGGAAGCTCCTACGAGCAGTACTTC.

The genes are TRBV28 and TRBJ1-6; D gene uncertain. Germline values: CDR1 MDHEN, CDR2 SYDVKM. V lost 3 bases and J 1 base, leaving 10 bases between the germline ends. The CDR3 runs to 16 residues. In DNA, the CDR3 is TGTGCCAGCAGTTTGATCCGGGAGTCCTATAATTCACCCCTCCACTTT. It codes for CASSLIRESYNSPLHF.

The rearrangement links TRBV9 to TRBJ2-4; 7 bases are shared with TRBD2. Per the germline V gene, CDR1 is SGDLS and CDR2 is YYNGEE. This CDR3 has 13 amino acids. Trimming at V came to 0 bases and at J to 8 bases, leaving 2 bases not matched to a gene. The CDR3 bases are TGTGCCAGCAGCGTAGCAACTAGCGACATTCAGTACTTC. Translating it yields CASSVATSDIQYF.

This rearrangement joins TRBV11-2 to TRBJ1-6, with a possible D match to TRBD1 (6 bases). CDR3 length equals 15 residues. V was cut by 5 bases and J by 7 bases, with 15 bases left in between. Germline CDR1 and CDR2: SGHAT and FQNNGV. CDR3 DNA: TGTGCCAGCAGCAGATTAAGGACAGAAAATTCACCCCTCCACTTT. Translated, it gives CASSRLRTENSPLHF.

The rearrangement joins TRBV4-2 to TRBJ1-5, with TRBD1 matching over 8 bases. V lost 0 bases, J lost 4 bases, and 11 bases stayed unmatched. Germline assignment: CDR1 LGHNA and CDR2 YNFKEQ. The CDR3 covers 18 residues. The CDR3, as DNA: TGTGCCAGCAGCCAAGATAGGTTGGCAGGGGGCTTAAATCAGCCCCAGCATTTT. Encoded protein: CASSQDRLAGGLNQPQHF.